The 10 T cell receptor beta chains given below trace back to one sample, sequenced in a study of shared T cell receptors in the human thymus. The protocol was immunoSEQ multiplex PCR, while the TCRdb copy is restricted to in-frame clones and leaves out a portion. The sample shows hundreds of thousands of clones, more than 75% of them seen only once. The same specimen was also included in a second study, on human thymus T cells.

Source material: thymocytes. These receptors were obtained from a boy under two years old with a congenital heart defect.

This clone has just one count. This sequence joins TRBV9 and TRBJ2-7; TRBD2 is a possible D gene (7 bases). This CDR3 is 14 amino acids long. V dropped 3 bases and J dropped 6 bases, with 16 bases sitting between them. From germline, CDR1 is SGDLS and CDR2 YYNGEE. CDR3 coding DNA: TGTGCCAGCAGCGGAGAGTCGGGGGGCGGCGAGCAGTACTTC. Translating it yields CASSGESGGGEQYF.

The chain joins TRBV28 to TRBJ1-5; D remains ambiguous. The CDR3 spans 14 residues. CDR1 is MDHEN, CDR2 SYDVKM, per germline. Trimming shortened V by 6 bases and J by 2 bases, and 11 bases separated the two germline ends. The CDR3 here is CASSSTPGNQPQHF. The CDR3 DNA follows: TGTGCCAGCAGCTCCACACCAGGCAATCAGCCCCAGCATTTT.

This chain uses TRBV2 with TRBJ2-7, with 10 positions matching TRBD2. The CDR3 is 16 amino acids. J lost 0 bases, V lost 6 bases, and 8 bases had no gene match. Germline assignment: CDR1 SNHLY and CDR2 FYNNEI. Here the CDR3 DNA reads TGTGCCAGCAGCGGACTCTGGACTAGCGGCTCCTACGAGCAGTACTTC. Translated, it gives CASSGLWTSGSYEQYF.

This clone has only one observation. CDR3 protein: CASSPKREGRNEQFF. The CDR3 bases are TGTGCCAGCAGCCCCAAGCGGGAGGGCCGGAATGAGCAGTTCTTC. The genes are TRBV14 and TRBJ2-1; TRBD2 matches at 10 bases. Germline CDR1 is SGHDN and CDR2 is FVKESK. CDR3 length: 15 amino acids. Trimming cost V 4 bases and J 7 bases; bases outside gene matches: 7. Supplemented by reference TRBV14 and TRBJ2-1, the full variable domain reads EAGVTQFPSHSVIEKGQTVTLRCDPISGHDNLYWYRRVMGKEIKFLLHFVKESKQDESGMPNNRFLAERTGGTYSTLKVQPAELEDSGVYFCASSPKREGRNEQFFGPGTRLTVL.

As concerns this clone: The sample carries other DNA sequences with the same CDR3. This chain's CDR3 is CASSQETGGEQYF. CDR3 nucleotide sequence: TGTGCCAGCAGCCAAGAGACAGGGGGGGAGCAGTACTTC. The rearrangement joins TRBV14 to TRBJ2-7, with TRBD1 matching 9 bases. The germline CDR1 and CDR2 sequences are SGHDN and FVKESK. CDR3 length equals 13 residues. V shed 0 bases, J shed 7 bases, and the junction held 1 base outside the gene matches.

The rearrangement joins TRBV9 to TRBJ2-2; 7 bases are a match to TRBD2. V lost 0 bases and J lost 6; bases outside the gene matches: 8. Germline CDR1 and CDR2: SGDLS and YYNGEE. This CDR3 contains 16 residues. CDR3 DNA: TGTGCCAGCAGCGTAGAAGGGCCGGGAGGCCCCGGGGAGCTGTTTTTT. Translating it yields CASSVEGPGGPGELFF.

V is TRBV4-1 and J is TRBJ1-5, with TRBD1 matching over 12 bases. This CDR3 region has 18 residues. Germline CDR1 reads MGHRA; CDR2 reads YSYEKL. Trimming removed 4 bases from V and 2 bases from J; junction bases left unmatched: 9. CDR3 region: CASSRRGGDRGRNQPQHF. The CDR3 DNA follows: TGCGCCAGCAGCCGGAGGGGAGGGGACAGGGGGCGCAATCAGCCCCAGCATTTT.

The rearrangement joins TRBV4-1 to TRBJ2-7, with 12 bases identical to TRBD2. The CDR3 is 15 amino acids. Germline V gene lookup returns CDR1 MGHRA and CDR2 YSYEKL. The V and J ends lost 4 bases and 7 bases, in that order; junction bases with no gene match: 8. CDR3 loop: CASSPLAGGPEEQYF. CDR3 bases: TGCGCCAGCAGCCCTCTAGCGGGAGGGCCTGAAGAGCAGTACTTC.

V and J are TRBV7-3 and TRBJ2-1, with 10 nucleotides matching TRBD2. V lost 5 bases to trimming and J lost 6 bases; unmatched junction nucleotides: 10. This CDR3 comprises 16 residues. Germline V CDR1 and CDR2: SGHTA, FQGTGA. The DNA for the CDR3 is TGTGCCAGCAGCCCGACCGGGACTAGCGATTGCAATGAGCAGTTCTTC. This translates into CASSPTGTSDCNEQFF.

The sample holds a few counts of this clone. The V and J genes are TRBV5-8 and TRBJ2-1; TRBD1 matches 10 bases. Germline V gene data show CDR1 as SGHTS and CDR2 as YDEGEE. J lost 4 bases, V lost 3 bases, and 7 bases had no gene match. The CDR3 is 16 residues long. The CDR3 sequence: CASSSVWDRGYNEQFF. CDR3 DNA: TGTGCCAGCAGCTCCGTCTGGGACAGGGGTTACAATGAGCAGTTCTTC.